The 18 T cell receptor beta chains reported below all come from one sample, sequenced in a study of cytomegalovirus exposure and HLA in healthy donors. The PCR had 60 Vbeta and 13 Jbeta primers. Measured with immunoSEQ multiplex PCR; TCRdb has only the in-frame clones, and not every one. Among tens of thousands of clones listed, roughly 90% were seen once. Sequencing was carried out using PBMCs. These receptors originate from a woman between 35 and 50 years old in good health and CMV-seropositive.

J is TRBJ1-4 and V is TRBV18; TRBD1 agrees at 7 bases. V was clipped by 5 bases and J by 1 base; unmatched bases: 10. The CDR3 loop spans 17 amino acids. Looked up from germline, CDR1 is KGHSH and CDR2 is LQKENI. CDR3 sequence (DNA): TGTGCCAGCTCAGCCCGAGGGGGCGTGGGAACTAATGAAAAACTGTTTTTT. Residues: CASSARGGVGTNEKLFF.

The CDR3 region has the DNA TGTGCCAGCAGTTTTACAGGGAGACAAGAGACCCAGTACTTC. This encodes CASSFTGRQETQYF. The rearrangement joins TRBV27 to TRBJ2-5; D possibly corresponds to TRBD1 (6 bases). V gave up 3 bases and J gave up 2 bases, with 10 bases separating them. CDR3 size: 14 residues. CDR1 is MNHEY, CDR2 SMNVEV, per germline (reference sequence).

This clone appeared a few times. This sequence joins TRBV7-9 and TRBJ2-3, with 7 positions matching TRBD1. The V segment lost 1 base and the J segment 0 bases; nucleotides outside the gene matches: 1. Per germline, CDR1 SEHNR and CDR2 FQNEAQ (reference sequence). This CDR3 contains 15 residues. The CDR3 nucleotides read TGTGCCAGCAGCTTAGACAGGGGTAGCACAGATACGCAGTATTTT. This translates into CASSLDRGSTDTQYF.

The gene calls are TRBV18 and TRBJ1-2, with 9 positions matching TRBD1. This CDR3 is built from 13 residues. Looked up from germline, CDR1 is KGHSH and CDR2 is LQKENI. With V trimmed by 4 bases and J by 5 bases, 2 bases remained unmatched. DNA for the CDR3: TGTGCCAGCTCACAAGGACAGGGGTATGGCTACACCTTC. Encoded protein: CASSQGQGYGYTF. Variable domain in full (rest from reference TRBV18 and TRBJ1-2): NAGVMQNPRHLVRRRGQEARLRCSPMKGHSHVYWYRQLPEEGLKFMVYLQKENIIDESGMPKERFSAEFPKEGPSILRIQQVVRGDSAAYFCASSQGQGYGYTFGSGTRLTVV.

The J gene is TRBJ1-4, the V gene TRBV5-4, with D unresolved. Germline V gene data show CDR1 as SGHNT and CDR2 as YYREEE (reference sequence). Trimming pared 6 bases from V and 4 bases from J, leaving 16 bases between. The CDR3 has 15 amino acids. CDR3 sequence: CASMAGSGGNEKLFF. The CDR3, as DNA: TGTGCCAGCATGGCCGGGAGTGGCGGTAATGAAAAACTGTTTTTT.

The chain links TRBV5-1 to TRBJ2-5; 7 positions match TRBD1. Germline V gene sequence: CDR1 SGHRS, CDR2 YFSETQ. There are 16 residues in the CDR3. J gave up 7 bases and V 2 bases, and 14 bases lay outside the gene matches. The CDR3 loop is CASSFFDRDPSGTQYF. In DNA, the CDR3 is TGCGCCAGCAGCTTTTTTGACAGGGATCCCAGCGGGACCCAGTACTTC.

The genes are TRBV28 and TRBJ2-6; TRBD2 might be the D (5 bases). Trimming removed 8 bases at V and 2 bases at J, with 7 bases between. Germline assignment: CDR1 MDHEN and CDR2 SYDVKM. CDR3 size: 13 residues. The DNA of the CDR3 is TGTGCCAGCGTCGGGGCTGGGGCCAACGTCCTGACTTTC. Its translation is CASVGAGANVLTF.

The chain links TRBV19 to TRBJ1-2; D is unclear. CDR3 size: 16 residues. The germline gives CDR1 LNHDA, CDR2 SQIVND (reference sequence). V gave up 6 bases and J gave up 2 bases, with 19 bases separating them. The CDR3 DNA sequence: TGTGCCAGTAGCTCTCGAGGTGCAGCACAAAACTATGGCTACACCTTC. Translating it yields CASSSRGAAQNYGYTF.

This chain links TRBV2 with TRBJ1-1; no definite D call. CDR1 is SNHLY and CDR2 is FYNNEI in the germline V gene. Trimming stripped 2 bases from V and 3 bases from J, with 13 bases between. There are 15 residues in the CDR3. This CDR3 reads CASSESAWEDTEAFF. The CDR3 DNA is TGTGCCAGCAGTGAATCTGCCTGGGAGGACACTGAAGCTTTCTTT.

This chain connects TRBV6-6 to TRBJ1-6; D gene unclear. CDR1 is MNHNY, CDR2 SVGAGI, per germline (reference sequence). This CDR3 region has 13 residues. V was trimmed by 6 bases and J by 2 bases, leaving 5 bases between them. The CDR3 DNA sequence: TGTGCCAGCAGCAGCGCCTATAATTCACCCCTCCACTTT. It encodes CASSSAYNSPLHF.

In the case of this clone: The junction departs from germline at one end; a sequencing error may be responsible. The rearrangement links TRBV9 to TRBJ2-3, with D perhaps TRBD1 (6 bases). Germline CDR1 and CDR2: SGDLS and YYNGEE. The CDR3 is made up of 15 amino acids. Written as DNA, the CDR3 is TGTGCCAGCAGCTATAGGGGGTATCGCACAGACACGCAGTATTTT. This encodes CASSYRGYRTDTQYF.

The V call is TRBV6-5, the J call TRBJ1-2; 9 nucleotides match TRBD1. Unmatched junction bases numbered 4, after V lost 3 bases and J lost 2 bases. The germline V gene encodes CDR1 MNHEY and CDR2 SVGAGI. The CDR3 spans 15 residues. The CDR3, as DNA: TGTGCCAGCAGTTATTTACAGGGGGCAAACTATGGCTACACCTTC. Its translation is CASSYLQGANYGYTF.

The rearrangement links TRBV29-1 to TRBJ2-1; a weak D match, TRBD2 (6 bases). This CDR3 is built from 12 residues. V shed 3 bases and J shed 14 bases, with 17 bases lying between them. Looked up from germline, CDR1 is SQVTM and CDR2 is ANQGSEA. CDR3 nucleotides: TGCAGCGTTGATTCTGCCCGGGAGATGGAGTTCTTC. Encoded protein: CSVDSAREMEFF.

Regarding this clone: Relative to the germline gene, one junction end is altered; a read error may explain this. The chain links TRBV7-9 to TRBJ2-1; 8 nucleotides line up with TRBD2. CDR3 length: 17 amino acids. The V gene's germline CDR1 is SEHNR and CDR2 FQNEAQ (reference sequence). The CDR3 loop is CSSSQTHRGGARNEQFF. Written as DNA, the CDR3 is TGTTCCAGCAGCCAGACTCATCGGGGGGGGGCGCGGAATGAGCAGTTCTTC.

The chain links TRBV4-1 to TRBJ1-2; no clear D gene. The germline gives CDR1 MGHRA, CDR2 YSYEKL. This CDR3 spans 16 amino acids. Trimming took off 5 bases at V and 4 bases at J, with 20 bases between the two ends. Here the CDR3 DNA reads TGCGCCAGCAGCGCAACATTTGAAATTACCCGCTATGGCTACACCTTC. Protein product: CASSATFEITRYGYTF.

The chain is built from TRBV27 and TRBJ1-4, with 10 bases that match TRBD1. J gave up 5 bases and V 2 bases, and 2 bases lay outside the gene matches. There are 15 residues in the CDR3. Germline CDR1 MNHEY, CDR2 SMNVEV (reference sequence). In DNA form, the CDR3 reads TGTGCCAGCAGTTTAGAGGGACAGGGGAATGAAAAACTGTTTTTT. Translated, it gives CASSLEGQGNEKLFF. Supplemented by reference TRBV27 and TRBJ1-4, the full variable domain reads EAQVTQNPRYLITVTGKKLTVTCSQNMNHEYMSWYRQDPGLGLRQIYYSMNVEVTDKGDVPEGYKVSRKEKRNFPLILESPSPNQTSLYFCASSLEGQGNEKLFFGSGTQLSVL.

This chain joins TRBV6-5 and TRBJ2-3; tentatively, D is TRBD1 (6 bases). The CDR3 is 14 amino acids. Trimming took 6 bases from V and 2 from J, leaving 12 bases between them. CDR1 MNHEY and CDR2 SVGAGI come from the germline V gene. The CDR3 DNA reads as TGTGCCAGCAGCCAGACAGGCGCCACAGATACGCAGTATTTT. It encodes CASSQTGATDTQYF.

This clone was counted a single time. The CDR3 DNA reads TGTGCCAGCAAATCAGACAGGTGGAACACTGAAGCTTTCTTT. Protein: CASKSDRWNTEAFF. V gene TRBV2 combines with J gene TRBJ1-1, with D maybe TRBD1 (6 bases). This CDR3 has 14 amino acids. V was clipped by 7 bases and J by 1 base, with 13 bases between them. Germline CDR1 reads SNHLY; CDR2 reads FYNNEI.